Following are 29 T cell receptor beta chains from one sample sequenced in a study of regulatory T cells in long-lasting Graves disease. To make TCR beta libraries, researchers used iRepertoire HTBI primers and Arm-PCR of CDR3 regions. TCRdb processed the multiplex PCR reads anew with MiXCR; each CDR3 protein has one entry. The sample lists 600,000 to 800,000 distinct CDR3 sequences, around 30% occurring once. This sample's time point: persistent/refractory GD, antithyroid drugs over 5 years with positive TRAb. PBMC RNA was the source of the TCR library. Material: peripheral blood mononuclear cells (PBMCs), obtained when the disease was refractory, from a patient treated with antithyroid drugs. Receptor source: a female donor with Graves disease.

This clonotype showed up just a few times. The genes are TRBV20-1 and TRBJ1-5; the match to TRBD1 covers 7 bases. The V segment lost 3 bases and the J segment 8 bases; nucleotides outside the gene matches: 4. This CDR3 spans 12 amino acids. Germline V lookup: CDR1 DFQATT, CDR2 SNEGSKA (reference sequence). The CDR3 is CSARRGLEPQHF. DNA of the CDR3: TGCAGTGCTAGGAGGGGGCTTGAGCCCCAGCATTTT.

CDR3 bases: TGTGCCATCTCCCCCGGAGGAGGGAATCAGCCCCAGCATTTT. Protein sequence: CAISPGGGNQPQHF. The chain is built from TRBV10-3 and TRBJ1-5; D is unresolved. The CDR3 length is 14 residues. V dropped 8 bases and J dropped 4 bases, with 15 bases sitting between them. The germline gives CDR1 ENHRY, CDR2 SYGVKD.

This clonotype has only one observation. The chain couples TRBV3-1 to TRBJ1-4, with a tentative D call TRBD1 (6 bases). Germline V gene lookup returns CDR1 LGHDT and CDR2 YNNKEL (reference sequence). CDR3 length: 14 amino acids. Trimming pared 3 bases from V and 8 bases from J, leaving 13 bases between. The CDR3 DNA sequence: TGTGCCAGCAGCCACAGGGGATCGGAGGAAAAACTGTTTTTT. Its protein is CASSHRGSEEKLFF. Full variable domain (rest looked up from reference TRBV3-1 and TRBJ1-4): DTAVSQTPKYLVTQMGNDKSIKCEQNLGHDTMYWYKQDSKKFLKIMFSYNNKELIINETVPNRFSPKSPDKAHLNLHINSLELGDSAVYFCASSHRGSEEKLFFGSGTQLSVL.

In this sample, this clonotype turned up a few times. The V and J genes are TRBV28 and TRBJ1-6, with D tentatively TRBD1 (6 bases). The CDR3 extends over 16 amino acids. Germline CDR1 and CDR2: MDHEN and SYDVKM. V was cut by 5 bases and J by 7 bases, with 18 bases left in between. CDR3 in amino acids: CASSPTAGVRNSPLHF. The CDR3 DNA sequence: TGTGCCAGCAGTCCCACCGCAGGGGTCAGAAATTCACCCCTCCACTTT.

The chain joins TRBV9 to TRBJ1-2; D unclear. This CDR3 spans 12 amino acids. Trimming left V 0 bases short and J 3 bases short, with 3 bases between. The germline V gene has CDR1 SGDLS and CDR2 YYNGEE. CDR3 region: CASSVGHYGYTF. The DNA of the CDR3 is TGTGCCAGCAGCGTAGGACACTATGGCTACACCTTC.

The gene calls are TRBV7-2 and TRBJ1-3; D is unresolved. V lost 0 bases and J 0 bases, leaving 12 bases between the germline ends. Germline lookup yields CDR1 SGHTA and CDR2 FQGNSA. CDR3 length equals 17 residues. The CDR3 DNA is TGTGCCAGCAGCTTAGCGGTCCCGGGCGTCTCTGGAAACACCATATATTTT. Protein product: CASSLAVPGVSGNTIYF. The complete variable domain, with remaining parts taken from reference TRBV7-2 and TRBJ1-3, reads GAGVSQSPSNKVTEKGKDVELRCDPISGHTALYWYRQSLGQGLEFLIYFQGNSAPDKSGLPSDRFSAERTGGSVSTLTIQRTQQEDSAVYLCASSLAVPGVSGNTIYFGEGSWLTVV.

With respect to this clonotype: Here the CDR3 omits its conserved ending phenylalanine or tryptophan, so a read error is the likely source. J is TRBJ2-7 and V is TRBV27; D call uncertain. The V gene lost 0 bases and the J gene lost 6 bases, with 12 bases spanning the gap. Germline V gene sequence: CDR1 MNHEY, CDR2 SMNVEV (reference sequence). The CDR3 is made up of 14 amino acids. CDR3 amino acids: CASSLSGSIAEQYL. CDR3 DNA: TGTGCCAGCAGTTTATCGGGCTCCATTGCCGAGCAGTACCTC.

This clonotype was found a few times. The CDR3 DNA reads TGCGCCAGCAGCCCGACGGGGACGGTGACTACTGAAGCTTTCTTT. Encoded protein: CASSPTGTVTTEAFF. This chain joins TRBV5-1 and TRBJ1-1; a possible D gene is TRBD1 (5 bases). Germline-derived CDR1 and CDR2 are SGHRS and YFSETQ. This CDR3 has 15 residues. Between the trimmed V and J ends, which lost 4 bases and 5 bases, there was a span of 18 bases.

This clonotype was seen only once. The CDR3 region has the DNA TGTGCCAGCACCACCCCGAAACTAGGGGCGAACATTCAGTACTTC. Encoded protein: CASTTPKLGANIQYF. The chain is built from TRBV6-2 or TRBV6-3 and TRBJ2-4, with D tentatively TRBD1 or TRBD2 (5 bases each). The germline V and J ends were trimmed by 7 bases and 7 bases, with 20 bases remaining between them. CDR1 is MNHEY, CDR2 SVGEGT, per germline. There are 15 residues in the CDR3.

This chain connects TRBV7-2 to TRBJ1-1; possible D gene TRBD1, 5 bases. Trimming left V 5 bases short and J 6 bases short, with 25 bases between. CDR1 is SGHTA and CDR2 is FQGNSA in the germline V gene. The CDR3 runs 17 residues. DNA of the CDR3: TGTGCCAGCAGCATTACCGCCCTGGGACGCCCCCGGGCTGAAGCTTTCTTT. This sequence encodes CASSITALGRPRAEAFF. The full variable domain, with the rest looked up from reference TRBV7-2 and TRBJ1-1, is GAGVSQSPSNKVTEKGKDVELRCDPISGHTALYWYRQSLGQGLEFLIYFQGNSAPDKSGLPSDRFSAERTGGSVSTLTIQRTQQEDSAVYLCASSITALGRPRAEAFFGQGTRLTVV.

CDR3 amino acids: CAWGSGIGNQPQHF. The CDR3 DNA reads as TGTGCCTGGGGAAGTGGGATTGGCAATCAGCCCCAGCATTTT. The chain combines TRBV30 with TRBJ1-5; no definite D call. Germline V gene lookup returns CDR1 GTSNPN and CDR2 SVGIG (reference sequence). The V end lost 5 bases, the J end lost 2 bases, and 13 bases lay between the germline ends. The CDR3 loop spans 14 amino acids.

The chain recombines TRBV12-5 with TRBJ1-1; TRBD1 is a possible D gene (5 bases). V lost 4 bases and J 6 bases, leaving 9 bases between the germline ends. The CDR3 sequence is 12 residues long. The germline gives CDR1 LGHNT, CDR2 FRNRAP. The chain's CDR3 is CASGWWGSEAFF. The CDR3 DNA reads TGTGCTAGTGGTTGGTGGGGGTCTGAAGCTTTCTTT.

V usage is TRBV2 and J usage is TRBJ2-1; D is unclear. Trimming took 6 bases from V and 3 from J, leaving 6 bases between them. This CDR3 contains 12 residues. Germline CDR1 is SNHLY and CDR2 is FYNNEI. CDR3: CASRAVYNEQFF. CDR3 coding DNA: TGTGCCAGCAGGGCCGTCTACAATGAGCAGTTCTTC.

This clonotype has only a few counts. The chain carries TRBV13 and TRBJ1-5; 11 positions match TRBD1. Unmatched junction bases numbered 6, after V lost 5 bases and J lost 3 bases. The CDR3 has 16 residues. The germline gives CDR1 PRHDT, CDR2 FYEKMQ (reference sequence). CDR3 DNA: TGTGCCAGCAGCGCCCGGACAGGGGGCAACAATCAGCCCCAGCATTTT. It yields the protein CASSARTGGNNQPQHF. The whole variable domain, remainder taken from reference TRBV13 and TRBJ1-5, is AAGVIQSPRHLIKEKRETATLKCYPIPRHDTVYWYQQGPGQDPQFLISFYEKMQSDKGSIPDRFSAQQFSDYHSELNMSSLELGDSALYFCASSARTGGNNQPQHFGDGTRLSIL.

On this clonotype: A much larger clone differs from this one at a single base, so this may be a read error. The CDR3 loop reads CTSSERGGGAEAFF. Written as DNA, the CDR3 is TGTACCAGCAGTGAACGGGGCGGGGGAGCTGAAGCTTTCTTT. The V gene is TRBV6-2 or TRBV6-3, the J gene TRBJ1-1, with D possibly matching TRBD1 (5 bases). CDR1 MNHEY and CDR2 SVGEGT come from the germline V gene. This CDR3 is 14 amino acids long.

The chain employs TRBV20-1 and TRBJ2-5, with D maybe TRBD2 (6 bases). The germline V gene encodes CDR1 DFQATT and CDR2 SNEGSKA (reference sequence). CDR3 length: 15 amino acids. The V end lost 4 bases, the J end lost 5 bases, and 20 bases lay between the germline ends. The CDR3 region has the DNA TGCAGTGCTACCCCCCTTAGCGGCACTCGTGAGACCCAGTACTTC. Its translation is CSATPLSGTRETQYF.

This sequence joins TRBV2 and TRBJ2-5, with D perhaps TRBD2 (5 bases). CDR1 and CDR2 (germline): SNHLY, FYNNEI. Trimming took 5 bases from V and 5 from J, leaving 15 bases between them. There are 14 residues in the CDR3. The CDR3 loop is CASSLELGSETQYF. The CDR3 coding sequence is TGTGCCAGCAGTTTAGAATTGGGGAGTGAGACCCAGTACTTC.

The chain couples TRBV20-1 to TRBJ1-5, with 7 bases that match TRBD1. Losses at the gene ends were 5 bases for V and 4 bases for J; bases not matched to a gene: 5. The CDR3 runs to 13 residues. Germline V gene lookup returns CDR1 DFQATT and CDR2 SNEGSKA (reference sequence). The CDR3 spells CSAQGQPNQPQHF. As DNA, the CDR3 is TGCAGTGCTCAGGGACAGCCAAATCAGCCCCAGCATTTT.

This rearrangement joins TRBV12-3 or TRBV12-4 to TRBJ2-1, with 10 bases identical to TRBD2. The J segment lost 7 bases and the V segment lost 6 bases, leaving 9 bases of the junction unmatched. The CDR3 has 15 residues. The CDR3 nucleotides read TGTGCCAGCAGGAGGAGCGGGAGGGCCAGGAATGAGCAGTTCTTC. It encodes CASRRSGRARNEQFF.

This clonotype was found a few times. This chain connects TRBV25-1 to TRBJ1-2; possibly TRBD1 for D (5 bases). CDR1 and CDR2 from the germline V gene are MGHDK and SYGVNS. Trimming left V 2 bases short and J 4 bases short, with 11 bases between. The CDR3 contains 14 residues. CDR3 loop: CASSELGGTYGYTF. The DNA of the CDR3 is TGTGCCAGCAGTGAACTGGGCGGGACCTATGGCTACACCTTC.

The V and J genes are TRBV9 and TRBJ2-7; a possible D gene is TRBD2 (6 bases). V was cut by 3 bases and J by 3 bases, with 13 bases left in between. The CDR3 extends over 14 amino acids. CDR1 SGDLS and CDR2 YYNGEE come from the germline V gene. CDR3 sequence reads: CASSDPTSSYEQYF. The CDR3 DNA reads as TGTGCCAGCAGCGACCCGACTAGTAGCTACGAGCAGTACTTC.

This clonotype was seen only a few times. V usage is TRBV10-2 and J usage is TRBJ1-1; unclear D gene. CDR1 and CDR2 from the germline V gene are WSHSY and SAAADI. This CDR3 contains 11 residues. V lost 5 bases and J lost 6, with 7 bases in between. CDR3 residues: CASSSSAEAFF. For the CDR3, the DNA is TGCGCCAGCAGTTCGAGCGCTGAAGCTTTCTTT.

The chain is built from TRBV20-1 and TRBJ2-5; TRBD2 agrees at 8 bases. The CDR3 consists of 14 residues. Looked up from germline, CDR1 is DFQATT and CDR2 is SNEGSKA (reference sequence). J gave up 2 bases and V 2 bases, and 4 bases lay outside the gene matches. CDR3 sequence reads: CSARYGGGQETQYF. The CDR3 DNA sequence: TGCAGTGCTAGATACGGGGGGGGGCAAGAGACCCAGTACTTC.

A few counts support this clonotype. J is TRBJ2-7 and V is TRBV20-1; a weak D match, TRBD2 (7 bases). This CDR3 spans 14 amino acids. Germline V gene data show CDR1 as DFQATT and CDR2 as SNEGSKA (reference sequence). The V gene lost 4 bases and the J gene lost 0 bases, with 13 bases spanning the gap. The CDR3 region is CSANGGGNSYEQYF. The DNA for the CDR3 is TGCAGTGCTAATGGCGGGGGCAACTCCTACGAGCAGTACTTC.

A few counts support this clonotype. The chain has TRBV11-2 and TRBJ2-2; TRBD2 aligns across 11 bases. J lost 6 bases, V lost 2 bases, and 8 bases had no gene match. The CDR3 length is 17 residues. The germline gives CDR1 SGHAT, CDR2 FQNNGV. DNA of the CDR3: TGTGCCAGCAGCTTACGGTCACTAGCGGGAGTCCCCGGGGAGCTGTTTTTT. This sequence encodes CASSLRSLAGVPGELFF.

In its sample, this clonotype was seen many times. The CDR3: CASSWGQTIPGEQYF. The CDR3 DNA reads as TGTGCCAGCAGCTGGGGACAGACAATTCCGGGGGAGCAGTACTTC. The chain employs TRBV11-2 and TRBJ2-7; 7 positions match TRBD1. The J segment lost 7 bases and the V segment lost 4 bases, leaving 13 bases of the junction unmatched. This CDR3 region has 15 residues. The germline gives CDR1 SGHAT, CDR2 FQNNGV.

This clonotype was seen more than once but under ten times. J is TRBJ2-4 and V is TRBV12-5; D possibly corresponds to TRBD2 (5 bases). Per the germline V gene, CDR1 is LGHNT and CDR2 is FRNRAP. The CDR3 runs to 14 residues. Trimming removed 2 bases at V and 0 bases at J, with 5 bases between. The CDR3 DNA reads TGTGCTAGTGGTTTGCTAGCAGCCAAAAACATTCAGTACTTC. Its translation is CASGLLAAKNIQYF.

The sample holds a few counts of this clonotype. CDR3 nucleotides: TGTGCCAGCTCACCAACAGCGAGGGACACTGAAGCTTTCTTT. Encoded protein: CASSPTARDTEAFF. The rearrangement joins TRBV18 to TRBJ1-1; the D is unclear. The ends were cut back, 2 bases at V and 3 bases at J, with 10 bases in the middle. The CDR3 totals 14 residues. Germline V CDR1 and CDR2: KGHSH, LQKENI.

The V gene is TRBV20-1, the J gene TRBJ2-5; TRBD2 might be the D (5 bases). CDR3 length: 16 residues. The V end lost 5 bases, the J end lost 5 bases, and 24 bases lay between the germline ends. Per the germline V gene, CDR1 is DFQATT and CDR2 is SNEGSKA (reference sequence). This CDR3 is CSAPPYGEQGMETQYF. In DNA, the CDR3 is TGCAGTGCTCCCCCCTATGGGGAGCAAGGTATGGAGACCCAGTACTTC.